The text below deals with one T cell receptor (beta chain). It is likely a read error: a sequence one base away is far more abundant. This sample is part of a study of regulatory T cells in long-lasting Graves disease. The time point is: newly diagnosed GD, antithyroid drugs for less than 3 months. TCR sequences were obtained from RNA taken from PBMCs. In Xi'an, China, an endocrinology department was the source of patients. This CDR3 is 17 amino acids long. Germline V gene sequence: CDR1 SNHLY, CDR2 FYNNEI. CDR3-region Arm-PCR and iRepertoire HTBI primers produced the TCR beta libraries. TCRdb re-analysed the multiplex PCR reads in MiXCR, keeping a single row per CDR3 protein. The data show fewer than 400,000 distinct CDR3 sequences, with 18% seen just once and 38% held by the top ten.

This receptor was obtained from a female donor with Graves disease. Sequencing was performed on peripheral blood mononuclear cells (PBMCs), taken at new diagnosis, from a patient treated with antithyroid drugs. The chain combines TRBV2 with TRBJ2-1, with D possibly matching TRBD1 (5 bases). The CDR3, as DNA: TGTGCCAGCAGCTTATTAGGGGCGACAGCCCAGGGCAATAAGCAGTTCTTC. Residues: CASSLLGATAQGNKQFF.